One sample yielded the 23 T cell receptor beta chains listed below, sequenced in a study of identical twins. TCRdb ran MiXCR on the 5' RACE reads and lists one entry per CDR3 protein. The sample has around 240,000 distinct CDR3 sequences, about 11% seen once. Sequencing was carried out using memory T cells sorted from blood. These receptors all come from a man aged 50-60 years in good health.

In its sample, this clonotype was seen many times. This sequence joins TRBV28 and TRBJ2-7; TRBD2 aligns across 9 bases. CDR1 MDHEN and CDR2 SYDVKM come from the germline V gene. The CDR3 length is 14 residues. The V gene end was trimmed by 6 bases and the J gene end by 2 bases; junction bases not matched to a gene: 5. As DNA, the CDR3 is TGTGCCAGCAGCCTCAGCGGGAGGCCCTACGAGCAGTACTTC. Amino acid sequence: CASSLSGRPYEQYF.

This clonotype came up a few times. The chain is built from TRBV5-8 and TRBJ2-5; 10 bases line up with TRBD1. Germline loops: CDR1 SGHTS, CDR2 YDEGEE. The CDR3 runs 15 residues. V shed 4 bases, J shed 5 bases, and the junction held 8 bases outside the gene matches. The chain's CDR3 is CASSPGQGGSETQYF. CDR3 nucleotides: TGTGCCAGCAGCCCTGGACAGGGGGGATCGGAGACCCAGTACTTC.

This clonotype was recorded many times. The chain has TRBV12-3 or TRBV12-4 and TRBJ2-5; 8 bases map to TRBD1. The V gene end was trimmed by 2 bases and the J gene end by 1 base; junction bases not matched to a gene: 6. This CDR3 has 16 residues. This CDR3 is CASSLWLGTGQETQYF. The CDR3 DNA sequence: TGTGCCAGCAGTTTATGGCTGGGGACAGGCCAAGAGACCCAGTACTTC.

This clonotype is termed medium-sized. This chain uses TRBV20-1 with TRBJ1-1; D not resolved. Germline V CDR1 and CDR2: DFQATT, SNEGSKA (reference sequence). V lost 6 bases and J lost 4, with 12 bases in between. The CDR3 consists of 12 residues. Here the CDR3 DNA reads TGCAGTGCAGTGCCGATGCGCACTGAAGCTTTCTTT. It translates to CSAVPMRTEAFF.

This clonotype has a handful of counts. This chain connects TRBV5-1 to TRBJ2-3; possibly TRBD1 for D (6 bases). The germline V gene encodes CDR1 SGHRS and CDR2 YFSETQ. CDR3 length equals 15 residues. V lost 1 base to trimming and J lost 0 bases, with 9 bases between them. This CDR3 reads CASSLMGASTDTQYF. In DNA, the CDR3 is TGCGCCAGCAGCTTGATGGGGGCTAGCACAGATACGCAGTATTTT.

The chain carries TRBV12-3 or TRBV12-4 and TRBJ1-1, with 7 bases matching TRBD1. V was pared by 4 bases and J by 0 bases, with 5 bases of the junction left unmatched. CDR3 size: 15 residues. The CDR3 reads CASSSPTGMNTEAFF. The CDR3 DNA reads TGTGCCAGCAGTTCACCGACAGGGATGAACACTGAAGCTTTCTTT.

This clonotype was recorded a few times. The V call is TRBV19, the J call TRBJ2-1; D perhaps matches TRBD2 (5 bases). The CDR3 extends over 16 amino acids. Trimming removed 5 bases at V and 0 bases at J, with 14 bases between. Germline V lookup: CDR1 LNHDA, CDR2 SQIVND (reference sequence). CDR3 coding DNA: TGTGCCAGTAGTCGGGATCGGCAGAACTCCTACAATGAGCAGTTCTTC. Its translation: CASSRDRQNSYNEQFF.

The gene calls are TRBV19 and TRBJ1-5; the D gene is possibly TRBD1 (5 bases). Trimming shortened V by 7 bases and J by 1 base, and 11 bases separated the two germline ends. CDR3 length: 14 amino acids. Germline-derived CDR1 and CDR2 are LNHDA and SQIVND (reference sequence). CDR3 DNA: TGTGCCAGTAAACCAGGGCCGAGCAATCAGCCCCAGCATTTT. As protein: CASKPGPSNQPQHF. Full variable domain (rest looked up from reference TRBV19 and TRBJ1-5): DGGITQSPKYLFRKEGQNVTLSCEQNLNHDAMYWYRQDPGQGLRLIYYSQIVNDFQKGDIAEGYSVSREKKESFPLTVTSAQKNPTAFYLCASKPGPSNQPQHFGDGTRLSIL.

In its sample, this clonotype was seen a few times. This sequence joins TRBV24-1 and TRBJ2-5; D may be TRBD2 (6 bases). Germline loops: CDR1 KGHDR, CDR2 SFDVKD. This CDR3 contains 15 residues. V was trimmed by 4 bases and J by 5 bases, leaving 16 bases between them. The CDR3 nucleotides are TGTGCCACCAGTGACCCGACGGGGGATCGGGAGACCCAGTACTTC. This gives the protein CATSDPTGDRETQYF.

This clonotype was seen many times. The DNA for the CDR3 is TGTGCCAGCAGCTTGACTAGCGGCTCAATCTGGGAGACCCAGTACTTC. The encoded protein is CASSLTSGSIWETQYF. The V and J genes are TRBV7-2 and TRBJ2-5; 9 bases are shared with TRBD2. CDR1 is SGHTA and CDR2 is FQGNSA in the germline V gene. The CDR3 is made up of 16 amino acids. J gave up 5 bases and V 3 bases, and 10 bases lay outside the gene matches.

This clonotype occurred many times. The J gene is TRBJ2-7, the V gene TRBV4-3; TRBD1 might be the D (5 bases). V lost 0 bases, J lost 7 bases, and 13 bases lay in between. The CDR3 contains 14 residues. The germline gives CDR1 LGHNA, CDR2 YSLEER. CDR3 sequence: CASSQDESGREQYF. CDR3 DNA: TGCGCCAGCAGCCAAGATGAGTCAGGGCGGGAGCAGTACTTC.

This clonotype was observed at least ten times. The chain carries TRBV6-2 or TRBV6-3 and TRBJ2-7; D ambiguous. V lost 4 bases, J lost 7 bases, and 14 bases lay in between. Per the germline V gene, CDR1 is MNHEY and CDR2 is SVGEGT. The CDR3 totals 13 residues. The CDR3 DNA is TGTGCCAGCAGTTTCCAGACCGGCCGGGAGCAGTACTTC. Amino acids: CASSFQTGREQYF.

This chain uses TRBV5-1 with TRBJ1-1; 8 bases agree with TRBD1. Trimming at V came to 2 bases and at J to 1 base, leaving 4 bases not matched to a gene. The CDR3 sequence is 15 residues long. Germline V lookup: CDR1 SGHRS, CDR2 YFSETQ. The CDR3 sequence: CASSFQGQANTEAFF. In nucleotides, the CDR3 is TGCGCCAGCAGCTTCCAGGGACAGGCGAACACTGAAGCTTTCTTT.

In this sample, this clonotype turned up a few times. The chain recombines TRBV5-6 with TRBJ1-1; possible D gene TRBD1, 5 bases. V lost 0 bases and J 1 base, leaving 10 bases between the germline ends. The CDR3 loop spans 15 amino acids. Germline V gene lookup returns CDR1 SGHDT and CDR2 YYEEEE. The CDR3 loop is CASSLGGGRNTEAFF. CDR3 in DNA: TGTGCCAGCAGCTTGGGGGGGGGAAGGAACACTGAAGCTTTCTTT.

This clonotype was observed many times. The DNA of the CDR3 is TGTGCCAGCAGCTTAGGGGTAGGGGAGACCCAGTACTTC. Protein product: CASSLGVGETQYF. The V and J genes are TRBV7-7 and TRBJ2-5; no clear D gene. This CDR3 contains 13 residues. CDR1 and CDR2 from the germline V gene are SSHAT and FNYEAQ (reference sequence). V gave up 1 base and J gave up 5 bases, with 8 bases separating them.

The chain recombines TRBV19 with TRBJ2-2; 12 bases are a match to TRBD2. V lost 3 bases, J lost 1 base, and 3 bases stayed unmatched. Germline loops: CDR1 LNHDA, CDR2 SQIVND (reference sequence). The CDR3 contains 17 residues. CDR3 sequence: CASSIGTSGWNTGELFF. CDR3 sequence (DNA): TGTGCCAGTAGTATCGGGACTAGCGGGTGGAACACCGGGGAGCTGTTTTTT.

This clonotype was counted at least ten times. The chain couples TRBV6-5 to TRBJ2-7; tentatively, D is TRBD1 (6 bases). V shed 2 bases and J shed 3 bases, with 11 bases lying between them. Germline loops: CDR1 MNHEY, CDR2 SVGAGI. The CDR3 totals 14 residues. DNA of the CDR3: TGTGCCAGCAGTTACGGATTACAGGGCTACGAGCAGTACTTC. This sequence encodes CASSYGLQGYEQYF.

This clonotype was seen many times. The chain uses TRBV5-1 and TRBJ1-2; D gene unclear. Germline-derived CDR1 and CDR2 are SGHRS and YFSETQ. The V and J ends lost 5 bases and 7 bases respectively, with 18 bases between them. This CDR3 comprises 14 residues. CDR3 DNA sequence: TGCGCCAGCAGTGAGTCTGGGTCCGCAGCTGGCTACACCTTC. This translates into CASSESGSAAGYTF.

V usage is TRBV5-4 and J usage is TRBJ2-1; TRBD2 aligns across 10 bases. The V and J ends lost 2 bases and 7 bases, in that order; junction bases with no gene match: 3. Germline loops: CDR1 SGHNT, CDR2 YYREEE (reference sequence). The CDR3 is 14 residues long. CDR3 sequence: CASSLKAGGNEQFF. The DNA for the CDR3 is TGTGCCAGCAGCTTAAAAGCGGGAGGGAATGAGCAGTTCTTC.

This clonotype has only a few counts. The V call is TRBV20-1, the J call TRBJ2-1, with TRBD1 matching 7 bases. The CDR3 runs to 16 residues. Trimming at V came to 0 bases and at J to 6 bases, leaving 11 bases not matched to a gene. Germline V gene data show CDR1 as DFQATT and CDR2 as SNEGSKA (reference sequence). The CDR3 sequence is CSARDVRGYAFNEQFF. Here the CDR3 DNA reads TGCAGTGCTAGAGATGTCAGGGGGTATGCCTTCAATGAGCAGTTCTTC.

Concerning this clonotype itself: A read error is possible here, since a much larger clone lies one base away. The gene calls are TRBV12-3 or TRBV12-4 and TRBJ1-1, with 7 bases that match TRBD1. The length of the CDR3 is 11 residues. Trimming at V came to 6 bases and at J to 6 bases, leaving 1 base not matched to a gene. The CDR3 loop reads CASRQGAEAFF. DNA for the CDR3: TGTGCCAGCAGGCAGGGGGCTGAAGCTTTCTTT.

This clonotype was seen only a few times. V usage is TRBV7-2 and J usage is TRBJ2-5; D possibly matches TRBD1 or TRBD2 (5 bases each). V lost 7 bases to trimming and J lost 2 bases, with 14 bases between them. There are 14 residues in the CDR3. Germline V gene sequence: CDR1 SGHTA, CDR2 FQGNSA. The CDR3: CASTFLGPQETQYF. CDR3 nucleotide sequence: TGTGCCAGCACCTTCCTGGGACCTCAAGAGACCCAGTACTTC.

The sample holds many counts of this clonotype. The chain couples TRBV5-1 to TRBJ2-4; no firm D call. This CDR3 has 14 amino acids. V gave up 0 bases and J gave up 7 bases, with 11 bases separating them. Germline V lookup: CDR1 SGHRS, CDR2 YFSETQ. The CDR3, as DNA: TGCGCCAGCAGCTTGGGGATGAGCCCCAACATTCAGTACTTC. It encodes CASSLGMSPNIQYF.